This T cell receptor (beta chain) was captured in a study of tumor and adjacent non-tumor tissue in lung cancer. The wider study: Histology: about twelve adenocarcinoma, a couple of squamous cell carcinoma, 1 small cell lung cancer. Samples averaged about 4.17 million productive TCRbeta reads each.

TCRbeta libraries were built with three rounds of nested PCR, modified from ARM-PCR. TCRdb re-called the multiplex PCR reads through MiXCR, storing one row per CDR3 protein. The sample has fewer than 100,000 distinct CDR3 sequences, about 82% seen once. This clonotype was observed a single time. The antigen remains undetermined. Since the CDR3 does not end with the conserved phenylalanine or tryptophan, this likely comes from a read error. The template was RNA from unsorted bulk tissue. Distant lung tissue was collected more than 3 cm away from the tumor edge. The CDR3 consists of 13 residues. Germline V CDR1 and CDR2: DFQATT, SNEGSKA (reference sequence). V lost 6 bases and J lost 3, with 12 bases in between. Study-wide findings and caveats: Shorter survival was associated with higher TCR diversity in tumors. Normal lung showed higher cumulative top 100 clone frequency than tumor.

V usage is TRBV20-1 and J usage is TRBJ1-5; D not certain. The TCR was taken from a man aged 60 to 75 with non-small cell lung cancer. Material: distant non-tumor lung tissue. Here the CDR3 DNA reads TGCAGTGCCCACCCGGGTCCCAATCAGCCCCAGCATTCT. Protein product: CSAHPGPNQPQHS.